This T cell receptor (beta chain) comes out of a study of T-cell memory formation after mild COVID-19 (dated by TCRdb to the early 2020s). Context from the whole study: TCR sequence clusters from the two donors were largely donor specific. Longitudinal TCRalpha and TCRbeta repertoire sequencing tracked T-cell clones expanding and contracting after mild COVID-19 in a couple of donors. The cohort comprised two young, previously healthy adult volunteers, one female and one male. General findings and caveats noted by the study authors: Contracting CD4+ clones turned up mainly in the CM and EM memory subsets, whereas EMRA was where CD8+ clones were enriched. Some responding clones were found in pre-infection memory, which suggests that pre-existing cross-reactive memory T cells took part in the SARS-CoV-2 response. Clones that contracted from day 15 to 85 showed balanced CD4/CD8 phenotypes, whereas a second wave of clones that expanded from day 15 to 37 leaned towards CD4+. Whether the second-wave clones peaking on day 37 were SARS-CoV-2 specific was not confirmed. Only two mild cases were covered in the study, and larger cohorts including severe cases with pre-infection samples were considered necessary.

A word on this clonotype: The specificity of this receptor is unknown. The sample holds no much larger clone one base away, and base qualities are not on file.

A distance of 12 bases separates the germline ends of V and J, which lose 2 bases and 0 bases respectively. The CDR3 covers 15 residues, taking in both the cysteine and the phenylalanine. Left in the record is the CDR3 DNA by itself, 45 bases read in frame from the first base. Reading the germline V gene (reference sequence) gives CDR1 SGHNT and CDR2 YYREEE. PBMCs were isolated by Ficoll-Paque density gradient centrifugation. Instrument on record: Illumina NovaSeq 6000. TCRalpha and TCRbeta cDNA libraries were constructed by 5'RACE with constant-segment primers, with sample barcodes and unique molecular identifiers being introduced. RNA was extracted from every sample with Trizol reagent. Libraries were amplified in two PCR steps, with a second sample barcode and Illumina TruSeq adapters added in the second step. Libraries were sequenced on an Illumina NovaSeq with 2 x 150 bp paired-end reads. In the original analysis: With migec v1.2.7, reads were demultiplexed and then collapsed into UMI-guided consensus sequences. Using mixcr v2.1.11, the UMI consensuses were aligned to TRA and TRB V and J templates and assembled into clonotypes. Clonotypes were classified as expanded or contracted when called significant by both edgeR and NoisET, with noise models trained on biological replicates. edgeR calls used a false discovery rate-adjusted p below 0.01 and a log2 fold-change threshold of 1. As an exploratory analysis of dynamics, max-normalized trajectories of the 1000 most abundant clonotypes were examined by PCA with hierarchical clustering. Separately sequenced CD4+ and CD8+ repertoires were used to assign the CD4 or CD8 phenotype of responding clones. Starting from the raw public reads, TCRdb applied fastp trimming at Q25, assembled clones with MiXCR and retained in-frame beta chains. Each CDR3 protein appears once, grouped with its most common genes and DNA. TCRdb assigned the V and J calls; the authors' analysis was not used. This sample comprises about 170,000 distinct CDR3 sequences, approximately 12% of them detected only once. Approximately 3.3% of the sample belongs to the ten largest clones.

Material for sequencing was PBMCs or a T cell subset sorted from them (not recorded which). The rearrangement joined TRBV5-4 to TRBJ2-7; the D gene remains uncertain. The receptor's source is a man aged 18 to 35 who had mild COVID-19 (a few samples of this study predate the infection). The sample titles of this study are shuffled in the database, so cell type and time point are left out; the donor was told from shared clones. The base sequence is TGTGCCAGCAGCTTCGTAGGACGGATCTCCTACGAGCAGTACTTC. Translated, it gives CASSFVGRISYEQYF.